This record covers a single TCR beta chain. The antigen is undetermined. Each sample used at least 6.5 million PBMCs. The data derive from a study of blood T cells in healthy people across ages. Study-wide points: Age advanced and TCR beta diversity per million T cells fell, roughly linearly.

The CDR3 has 14 residues. CDR1 DFQATT and CDR2 SNEGSKA come from the germline V gene (reference sequence). V was clipped by 1 base and J by 2 bases; unmatched bases: 5. Using a J-beta primer mix together with a sample-barcoded 5' primer, a second PCR was run for about 6 to 12 cycles. Each of the samples gave a minimum of 2.5 million paired-end reads that contained CDR3. TCRdb reprocessed the 5' RACE reads via MiXCR and lists one record per CDR3 protein. The repertoire holds about 970,000 distinct CDR3 sequences, with roughly 47% as singletons. The receptor was derived from a woman aged 55-70 years in good health. This chain uses TRBV20-1 with TRBJ2-7; 7 positions match TRBD2. Sequences were obtained from blood. CDR3 loop: CSARASGKTYEQYF. The CDR3 region has the DNA TGCAGTGCTAGAGCGAGCGGGAAGACCTACGAGCAGTACTTC.